Below are 9 T cell receptor beta chains sequenced from a single sample in a study of cytomegalovirus exposure and HLA in healthy donors. PCR primers comprised 60 Vbeta and 13 Jbeta primers. Sequencing was performed with immunoSEQ multiplex PCR; in TCRdb, only in-frame clones are kept and a portion is missing. The sample lists about 200,000 clones, around 86% seen once, with about 2.5% in the top ten. What was sequenced was PBMCs. These receptors all stem from a woman aged 40 to 49 in good health and CMV-seronegative.

The chain links TRBV6-1 to TRBJ2-7, with a possible D match to TRBD1 (5 bases). The germline CDR1 and CDR2 sequences are MNHNS and SASEGT. The CDR3 consists of 15 residues. V was shortened by 7 bases and J by 0 bases, with 16 bases between the two germline ends. The CDR3 loop reads CASNPGLGRSYEQYF. CDR3 nucleotides: TGTGCCAGCAATCCAGGGCTTGGTCGCTCCTACGAGCAGTACTTC.

The rearrangement uses TRBV11-2 and TRBJ2-1; 8 nucleotides line up with TRBD2. CDR3 length: 17 amino acids. Unmatched junction bases numbered 7, after V lost 0 bases and J lost 3 bases. Germline V CDR1 and CDR2: SGHAT, FQNNGV. CDR3 loop: CASSLDRASGFYNEQFF. Written as DNA, the CDR3 is TGTGCCAGCAGCTTAGATCGAGCTAGCGGGTTCTACAATGAGCAGTTCTTC.

This clone occurred a few times. The chain is built from TRBV7-3 and TRBJ2-7; 10 positions match TRBD1. This CDR3 has 14 residues. The trim removed 6 bases at V and 3 bases at J, leaving 5 bases unmatched. The germline V gene encodes CDR1 SGHTA and CDR2 FQGTGA. CDR3 region: CASSSGQGFYEQYF. In DNA form, the CDR3 reads TGTGCCAGCAGTTCGGGACAGGGGTTCTACGAGCAGTACTTC.

The chain is built from TRBV9 and TRBJ2-3; TRBD2 matches at 8 bases. CDR3 size: 16 residues. V was pared by 3 bases and J by 5 bases, with 11 bases of the junction left unmatched. Per the germline V gene, CDR1 is SGDLS and CDR2 is YYNGEE. The CDR3 coding sequence is TGTGCCAGCAGCGACCCGGAGCGGGAGTCTATAGATACGCAGTATTTT. Amino acid sequence: CASSDPERESIDTQYF.

This clone came up once. The chain carries TRBV5-1 and TRBJ2-5; perhaps TRBD2 as D (5 bases). V dropped 4 bases and J dropped 5 bases, with 21 bases sitting between them. Germline loops: CDR1 SGHRS, CDR2 YFSETQ. The CDR3 covers 16 residues. The CDR3 loop is CASSQDFSRVGETQYF. DNA for the CDR3: TGCGCCAGCAGCCAGGACTTCTCGCGGGTCGGGGAGACCCAGTACTTC.

This chain joins TRBV7-3 and TRBJ2-1, with TRBD2 matching 8 bases. The germline CDR1 and CDR2 sequences are SGHTA and FQGTGA. CDR3 length: 15 residues. J gave up 2 bases and V 3 bases, and 3 bases lay outside the gene matches. In DNA, the CDR3 is TGTGCCAGCAGCTTCAGCGGGAGCACCTACAATGAGCAGTTCTTC. It codes for CASSFSGSTYNEQFF.

The rearrangement joins TRBV6-4 to TRBJ1-2; no firm D call. V lost 2 bases to trimming and J lost 8 bases, with 9 bases between them. CDR3 size: 12 residues. The germline V gene encodes CDR1 MRHNA and CDR2 SNTAGT. The CDR3 protein is CASSDLGGGYTF. The CDR3 nucleotides are TGTGCCAGCAGTGACCTAGGTGGGGGCTACACCTTC.

The table lists this clone with a few counts. This rearrangement joins TRBV2 to TRBJ1-1; D is perhaps TRBD1 (6 bases). The CDR3 is 14 amino acids. CDR1 SNHLY and CDR2 FYNNEI come from the germline V gene. Trimming pared 5 bases from V and 3 bases from J, leaving 13 bases between. DNA for the CDR3: TGTGCCAGCAGTCGCAGGGGACGCGACACTGAAGCTTTCTTT. Translated: CASSRRGRDTEAFF.

The V and J genes are TRBV4-1 and TRBJ2-5, with a tentative D call TRBD2 (5 bases). Near its end, the DNA agrees better with TRBJ2-7, so the J call may be wrong. Germline loops: CDR1 MGHRA, CDR2 YSYEKL. The CDR3 extends over 14 amino acids. The CDR3 DNA sequence: TGCGCCAGCAGCCAAGATGAGGGTCCCTACGAGCAGTACTTC. As protein: CASSQDEGPYEQYF.